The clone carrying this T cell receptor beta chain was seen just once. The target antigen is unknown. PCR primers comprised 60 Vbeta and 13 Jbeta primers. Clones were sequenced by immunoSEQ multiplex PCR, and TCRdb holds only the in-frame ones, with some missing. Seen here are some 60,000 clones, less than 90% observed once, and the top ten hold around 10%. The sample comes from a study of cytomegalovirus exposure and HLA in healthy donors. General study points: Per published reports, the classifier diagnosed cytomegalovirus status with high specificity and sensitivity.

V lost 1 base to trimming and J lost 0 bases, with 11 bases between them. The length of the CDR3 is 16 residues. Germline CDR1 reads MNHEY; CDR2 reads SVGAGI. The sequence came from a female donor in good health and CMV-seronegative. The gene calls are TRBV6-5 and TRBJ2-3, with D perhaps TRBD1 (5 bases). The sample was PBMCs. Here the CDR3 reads CASSYWATESTDTQYF. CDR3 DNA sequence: TGTGCCAGCAGTTACTGGGCGACAGAGAGCACAGATACGCAGTATTTT.